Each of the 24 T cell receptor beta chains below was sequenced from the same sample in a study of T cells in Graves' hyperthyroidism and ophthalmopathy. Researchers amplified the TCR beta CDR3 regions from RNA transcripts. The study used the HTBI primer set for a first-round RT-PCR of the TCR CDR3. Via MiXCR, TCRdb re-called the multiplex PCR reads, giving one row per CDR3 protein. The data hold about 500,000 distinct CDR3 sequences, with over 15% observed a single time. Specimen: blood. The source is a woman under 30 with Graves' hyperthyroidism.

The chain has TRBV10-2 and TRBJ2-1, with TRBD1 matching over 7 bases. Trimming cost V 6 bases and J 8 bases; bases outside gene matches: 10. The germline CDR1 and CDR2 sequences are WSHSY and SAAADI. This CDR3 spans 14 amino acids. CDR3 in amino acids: CASRTGTEIDEQFF. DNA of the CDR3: TGCGCCAGCAGAACCGGGACAGAGATCGATGAGCAGTTCTTC.

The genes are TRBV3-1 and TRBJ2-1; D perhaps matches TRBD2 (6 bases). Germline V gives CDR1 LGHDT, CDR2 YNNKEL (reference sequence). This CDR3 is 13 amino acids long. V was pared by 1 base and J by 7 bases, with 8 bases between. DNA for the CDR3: TGTGCCAGCAGCCAAGTTGGGGGGAATGAGCAGTTCTTC. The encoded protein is CASSQVGGNEQFF.

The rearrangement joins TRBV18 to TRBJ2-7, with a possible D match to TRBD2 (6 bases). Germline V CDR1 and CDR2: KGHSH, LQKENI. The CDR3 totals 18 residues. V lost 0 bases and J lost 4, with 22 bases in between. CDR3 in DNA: TGTGCCAGCTCACCACCGAGACTCACTAGCCGGAGCGCATACGAGCAGTACTTC. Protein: CASSPPRLTSRSAYEQYF.

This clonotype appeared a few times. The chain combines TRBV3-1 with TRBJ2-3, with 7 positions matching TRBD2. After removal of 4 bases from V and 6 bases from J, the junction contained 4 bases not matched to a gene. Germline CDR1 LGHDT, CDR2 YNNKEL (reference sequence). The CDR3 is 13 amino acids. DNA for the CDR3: TGTGCCAGCAGCCCCGCGGGAGCGGATACGCAGTATTTT. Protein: CASSPAGADTQYF.

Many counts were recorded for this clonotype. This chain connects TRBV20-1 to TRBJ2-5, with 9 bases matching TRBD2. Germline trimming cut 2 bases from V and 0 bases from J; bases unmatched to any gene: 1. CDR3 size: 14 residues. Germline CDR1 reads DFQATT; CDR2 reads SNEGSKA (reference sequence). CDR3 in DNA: TGCAGTGCTAGACTAGCGGGGTACCAAGAGACCCAGTACTTC. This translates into CSARLAGYQETQYF.

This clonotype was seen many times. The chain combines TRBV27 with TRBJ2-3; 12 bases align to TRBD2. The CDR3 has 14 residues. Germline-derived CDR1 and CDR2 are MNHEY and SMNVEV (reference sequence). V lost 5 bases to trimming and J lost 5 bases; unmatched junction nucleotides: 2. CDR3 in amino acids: CASSPSGRGDTQYF. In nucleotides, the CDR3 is TGTGCCAGCAGTCCTAGCGGGAGGGGAGATACGCAGTATTTT.

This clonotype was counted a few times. The CDR3 coding sequence is TGTGCCAGCAGCCGGACAGGGGGGAGGGTGGTCTACGAGCAGTACTTC. Its translation: CASSRTGGRVVYEQYF. The chain joins TRBV27 to TRBJ2-7, with 10 bases lining up with TRBD1. V lost 6 bases, J lost 3 bases, and 11 bases stayed unmatched. The germline CDR1 and CDR2 sequences are MNHEY and SMNVEV (reference sequence). The CDR3 sequence is 16 residues long.

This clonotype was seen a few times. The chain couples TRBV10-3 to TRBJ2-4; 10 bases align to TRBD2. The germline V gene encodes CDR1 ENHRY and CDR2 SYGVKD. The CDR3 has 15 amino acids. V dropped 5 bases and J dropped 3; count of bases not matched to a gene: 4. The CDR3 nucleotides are TGTGCCATCAGTAGCGGGGGGGCCGGCAAAAACATTCAGTACTTC. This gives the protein CAISSGGAGKNIQYF.

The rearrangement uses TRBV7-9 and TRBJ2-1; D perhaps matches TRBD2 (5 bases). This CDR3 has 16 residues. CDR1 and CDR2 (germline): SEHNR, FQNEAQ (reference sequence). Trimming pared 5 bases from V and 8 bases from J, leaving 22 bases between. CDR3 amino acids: CASSVSVSIIGYEQFF. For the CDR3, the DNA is TGTGCCAGCAGCGTTAGCGTCTCAATCATAGGGTATGAGCAGTTCTTC.

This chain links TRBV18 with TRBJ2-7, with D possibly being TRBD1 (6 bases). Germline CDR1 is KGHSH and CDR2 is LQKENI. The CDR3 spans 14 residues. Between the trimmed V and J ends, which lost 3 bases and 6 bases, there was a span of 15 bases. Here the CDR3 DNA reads TGTGCCAGCTCACCCGAGACAGGCTACGCCGAGCAGTACTTC. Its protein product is CASSPETGYAEQYF.

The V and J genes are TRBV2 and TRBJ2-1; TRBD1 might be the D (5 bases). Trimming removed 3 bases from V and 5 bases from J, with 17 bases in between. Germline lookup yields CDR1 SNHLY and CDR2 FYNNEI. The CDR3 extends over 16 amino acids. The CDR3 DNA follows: TGTGCCAGCAGTGACTTGTGGGGCCCAGGCCACAATGAGCAGTTCTTC. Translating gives CASSDLWGPGHNEQFF.

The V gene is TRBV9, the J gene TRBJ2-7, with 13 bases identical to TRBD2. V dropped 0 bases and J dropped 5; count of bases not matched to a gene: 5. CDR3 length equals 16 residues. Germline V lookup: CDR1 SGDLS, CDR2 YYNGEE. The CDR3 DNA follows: TGTGCCAGCAGCGTAGGGACTAGCGGGAGTATCCACGAGCAGTACTTC. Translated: CASSVGTSGSIHEQYF.

The CDR3 DNA sequence: TGCAGTGCTAGATCATTCAGTGAGCAGTTCTTC. This codes for CSARSFSEQFF. This rearrangement joins TRBV20-1 to TRBJ2-1; no reliable D call. Germline CDR1 is DFQATT and CDR2 is SNEGSKA (reference sequence). The CDR3 totals 11 residues. Trimming cost V 2 bases and J 9 bases, with 8 bases left between them.

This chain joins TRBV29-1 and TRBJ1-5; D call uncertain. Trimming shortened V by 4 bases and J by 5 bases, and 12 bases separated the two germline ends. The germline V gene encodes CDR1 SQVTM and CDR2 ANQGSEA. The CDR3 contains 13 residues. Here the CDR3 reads CSVAGSIDQPQHF. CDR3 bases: TGCAGCGTTGCGGGGAGCATTGATCAGCCCCAGCATTTT.

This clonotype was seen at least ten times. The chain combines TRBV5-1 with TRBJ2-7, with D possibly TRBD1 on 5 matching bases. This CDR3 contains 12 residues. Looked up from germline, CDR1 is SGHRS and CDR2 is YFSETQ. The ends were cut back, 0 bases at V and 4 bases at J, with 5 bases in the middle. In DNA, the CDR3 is TGCGCCAGCAGCTTGGGACAGTACGAGCAGTACTTC. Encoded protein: CASSLGQYEQYF. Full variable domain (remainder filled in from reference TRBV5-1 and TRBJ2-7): KAGVTQTPRYLIKTRGQQVTLSCSPISGHRSVSWYQQTPGQGLQFLFEYFSETQRNKGNFPGRFSGRQFSNSRSEMNVSTLELGDSALYLCASSLGQYEQYFGPGTRLTVT.

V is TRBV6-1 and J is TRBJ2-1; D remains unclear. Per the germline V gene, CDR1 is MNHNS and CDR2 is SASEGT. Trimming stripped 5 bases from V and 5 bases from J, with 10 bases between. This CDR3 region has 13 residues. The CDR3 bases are TGTGCCAGCAGTATGGCCGACCACAATGAGCAGTTCTTC. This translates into CASSMADHNEQFF.

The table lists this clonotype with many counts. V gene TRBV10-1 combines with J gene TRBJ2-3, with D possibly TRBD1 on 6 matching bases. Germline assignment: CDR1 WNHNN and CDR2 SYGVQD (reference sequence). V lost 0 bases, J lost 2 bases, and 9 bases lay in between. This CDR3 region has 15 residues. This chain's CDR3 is CASSESYRVTDTQYF. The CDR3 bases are TGCGCCAGCAGTGAGTCATACAGGGTCACAGATACGCAGTATTTT.

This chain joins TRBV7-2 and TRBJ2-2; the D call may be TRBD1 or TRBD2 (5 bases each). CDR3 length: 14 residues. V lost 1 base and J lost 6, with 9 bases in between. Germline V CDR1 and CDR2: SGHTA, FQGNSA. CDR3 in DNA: TGTGCCAGCAGCTTAGGACGGGGCTCCGGGGAGCTGTTTTTT. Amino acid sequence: CASSLGRGSGELFF.

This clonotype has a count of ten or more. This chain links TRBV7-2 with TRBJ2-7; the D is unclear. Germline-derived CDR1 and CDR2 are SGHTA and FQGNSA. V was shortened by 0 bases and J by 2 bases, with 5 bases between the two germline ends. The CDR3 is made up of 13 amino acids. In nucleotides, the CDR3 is TGTGCCAGCAGCTTAGCGGCCCCCTACGAGCAGTACTTC. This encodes CASSLAAPYEQYF.

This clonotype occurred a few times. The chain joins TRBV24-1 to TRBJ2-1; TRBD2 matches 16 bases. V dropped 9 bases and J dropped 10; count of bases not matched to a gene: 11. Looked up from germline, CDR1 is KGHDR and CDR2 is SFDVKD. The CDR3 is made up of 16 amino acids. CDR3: CATGPTGLAGGGEQFF. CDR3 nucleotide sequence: TGTGCCACCGGGCCTACGGGACTAGCGGGGGGGGGCGAGCAGTTCTTC.

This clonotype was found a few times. The CDR3 spells CASSRAQGDQPQHF. As DNA, the CDR3 is TGTGCCAGCAGCCGGGCTCAGGGCGATCAGCCCCAGCATTTT. The V call is TRBV7-8, the J call TRBJ1-5; D possibly corresponds to TRBD1 (5 bases). The CDR3 runs to 14 residues. Germline lookup yields CDR1 SGHVS and CDR2 FQNEAQ. Trimming took off 5 bases at V and 5 bases at J, with 13 bases between the two ends. The entire variable domain, with the rest obtained from reference TRBV7-8 and TRBJ1-5, is as follows: GAGVSQSPRYKVAKRGQDVALRCDPISGHVSLFWYQQALGQGPEFLTYFQNEAQLDKSGLPSDRFFAERPEGSVSTLKIQRTQQEDSAVYLCASSRAQGDQPQHFGDGTRLSIL.

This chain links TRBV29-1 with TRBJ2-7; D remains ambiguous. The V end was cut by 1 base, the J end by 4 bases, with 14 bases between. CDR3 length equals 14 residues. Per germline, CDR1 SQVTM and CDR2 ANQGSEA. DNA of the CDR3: TGCAGCGTTGAAGTATCCACGCCACGGTACGAGCAGTACTTC. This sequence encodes CSVEVSTPRYEQYF.

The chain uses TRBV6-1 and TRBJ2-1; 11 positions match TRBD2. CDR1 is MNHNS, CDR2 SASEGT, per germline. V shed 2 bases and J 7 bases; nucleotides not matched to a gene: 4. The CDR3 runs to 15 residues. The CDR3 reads CASSESLAGGNEQFF. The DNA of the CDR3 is TGTGCCAGCAGTGAAAGTCTAGCGGGAGGAAATGAGCAGTTCTTC.

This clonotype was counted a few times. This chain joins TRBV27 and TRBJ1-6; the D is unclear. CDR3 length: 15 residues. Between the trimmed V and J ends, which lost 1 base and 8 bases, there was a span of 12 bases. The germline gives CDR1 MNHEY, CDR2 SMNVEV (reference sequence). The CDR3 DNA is TGTGCCAGCAGTTTATTCCCACCCAGAGATTCACCCCTCCACTTT. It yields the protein CASSLFPPRDSPLHF.